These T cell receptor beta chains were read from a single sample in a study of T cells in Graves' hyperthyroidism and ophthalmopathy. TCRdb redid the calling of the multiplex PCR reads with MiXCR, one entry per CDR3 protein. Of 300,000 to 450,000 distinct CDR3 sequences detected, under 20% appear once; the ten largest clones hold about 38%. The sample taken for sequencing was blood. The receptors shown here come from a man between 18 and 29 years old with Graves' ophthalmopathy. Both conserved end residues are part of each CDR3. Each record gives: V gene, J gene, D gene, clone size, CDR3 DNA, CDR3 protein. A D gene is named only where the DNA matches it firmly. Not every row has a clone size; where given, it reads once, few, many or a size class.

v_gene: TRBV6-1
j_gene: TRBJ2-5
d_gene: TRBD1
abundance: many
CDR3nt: TGTGCCAGCAGTCACAGGGGGCGTGAGACCCAGTACTTC
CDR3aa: CASSHRGRETQYF

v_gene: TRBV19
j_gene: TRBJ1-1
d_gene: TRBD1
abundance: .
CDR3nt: TGTGCCAGCCGGGACAGTTATTTTGAAGCTTTCTTT
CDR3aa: CASRDSYFEAFF

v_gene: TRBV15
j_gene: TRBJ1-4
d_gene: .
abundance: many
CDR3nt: TGTGCCACCAGCAGAGATCTGGCGGGGGCAACTAATGAAAAACTGTTTTTT
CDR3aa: CATSRDLAGATNEKLFF

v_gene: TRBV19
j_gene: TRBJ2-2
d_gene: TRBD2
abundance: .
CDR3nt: TGTGCCAGTAGTATAGTGGCTAGCGGGGGGAGTGACACCGGGGAGCTGTTTTTT
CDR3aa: CASSIVASGGSDTGELFF

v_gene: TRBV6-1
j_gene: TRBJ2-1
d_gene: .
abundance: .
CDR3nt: TGTGCCAGCAGTGGGGGGGGCGCCCAGTTCTTC
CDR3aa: CASSGGGAQFF

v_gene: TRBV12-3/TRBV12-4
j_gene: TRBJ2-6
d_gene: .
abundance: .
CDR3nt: TGTGCCAGCAGTTATGGAGGCTTTGGGGCCAACGTCCTGACTTTC
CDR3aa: CASSYGGFGANVLTF

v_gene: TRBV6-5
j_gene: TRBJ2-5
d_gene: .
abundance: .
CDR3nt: TGTGCCAGCAGTTATTCCGTCTCTTTCGAGACCCAGTACTTC
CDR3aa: CASSYSVSFETQYF

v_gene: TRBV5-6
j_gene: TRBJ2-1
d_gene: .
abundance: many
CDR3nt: TGTGCCAGCAGCTTGGTTCGCGGGGCCTCCTACAATGAGCAGTTCTTC
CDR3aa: CASSLVRGASYNEQFF

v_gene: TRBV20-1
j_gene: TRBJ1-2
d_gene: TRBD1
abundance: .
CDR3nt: TGCAGTGCGGGCAGGGGGCAAGGTGGCTACACCTTC
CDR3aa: CSAGRGQGGYTF

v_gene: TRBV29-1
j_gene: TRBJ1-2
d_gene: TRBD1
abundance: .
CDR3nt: TGCAGCGTTGGGACAGGGGGTGACTATGGCTACACCTTC
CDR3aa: CSVGTGGDYGYTF

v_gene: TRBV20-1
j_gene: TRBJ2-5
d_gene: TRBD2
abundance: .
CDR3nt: TGCAGTGCTAGGGTAGCGGGGGGGAAAGAGACCCAGTACTTC
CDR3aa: CSARVAGGKETQYF

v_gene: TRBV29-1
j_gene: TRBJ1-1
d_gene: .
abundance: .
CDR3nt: TGCAGCGCCTATCCGGGACAAAATGAAGCTTTCTTT
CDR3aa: CSAYPGQNEAFF

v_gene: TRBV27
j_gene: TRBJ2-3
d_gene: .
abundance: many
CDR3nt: TGTGCCAGCAGTCCGAGACCCCGAGATACGCAGTATTTT
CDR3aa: CASSPRPRDTQYF

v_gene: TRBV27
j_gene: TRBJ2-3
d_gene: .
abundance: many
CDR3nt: TGTGCCAGCAGTACACTGGACAGTACAGATACGCAGTATTTT
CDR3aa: CASSTLDSTDTQYF

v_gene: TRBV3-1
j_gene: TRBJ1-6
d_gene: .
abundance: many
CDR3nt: TGTGCCAGCAGCCAAGGGGGACAAGTCTATAATTCACCCCTCCACTTT
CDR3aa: CASSQGGQVYNSPLHF

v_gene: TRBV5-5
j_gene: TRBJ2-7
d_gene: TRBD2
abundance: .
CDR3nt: TGTGCCAGCAGATCCGTTAGACTAGCACCCTACGAGCAGTACTTC
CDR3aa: CASRSVRLAPYEQYF

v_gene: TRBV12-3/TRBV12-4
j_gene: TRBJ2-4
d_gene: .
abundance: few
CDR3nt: TGTGCCAGCAGTATGACTTTGGAGGGATCGTCCTTAAACATTCAGTACTTC
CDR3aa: CASSMTLEGSSLNIQYF

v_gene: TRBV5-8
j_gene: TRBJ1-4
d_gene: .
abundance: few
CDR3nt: TGTGCCAGCGCCCGGACAGTTGAGAAACTGTTTTTT
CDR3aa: CASARTVEKLFF

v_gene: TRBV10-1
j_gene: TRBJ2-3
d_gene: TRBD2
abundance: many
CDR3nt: TGCGCCAGCAGTGACAGTAGCGGGGGGTCAGATACGCAGTATTTT
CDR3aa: CASSDSSGGSDTQYF

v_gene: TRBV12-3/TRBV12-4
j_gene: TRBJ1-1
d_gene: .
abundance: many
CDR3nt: TGTGCCAGCATCGGGGCTGAAGCTTTCTTT
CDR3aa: CASIGAEAFF

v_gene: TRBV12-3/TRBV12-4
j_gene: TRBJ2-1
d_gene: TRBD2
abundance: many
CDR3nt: TGTGCCAGCACCCCCTCCGGGACTAGCGGCTACAATGAGCAGTTCTTC
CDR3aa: CASTPSGTSGYNEQFF

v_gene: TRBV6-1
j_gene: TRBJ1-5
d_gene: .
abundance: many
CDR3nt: TGTGCCAGCAGTACCGACTCGGATCAGCCCCAGCATTTT
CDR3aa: CASSTDSDQPQHF

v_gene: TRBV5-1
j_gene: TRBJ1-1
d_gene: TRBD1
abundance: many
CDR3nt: TGCGCCAGCAGCACGGGGACAGTAAACACTGAAGCTTTCTTT
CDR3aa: CASSTGTVNTEAFF

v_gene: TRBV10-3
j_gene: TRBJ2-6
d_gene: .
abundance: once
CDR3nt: TGTGCCATCAGTCCCCTCTGGGCGGCGGGGGCCAACGTCCTGACTTTC
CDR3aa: CAISPLWAAGANVLTF

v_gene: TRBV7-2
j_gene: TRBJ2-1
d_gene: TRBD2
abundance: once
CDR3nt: TGTGCCACCTCAGCGTCTAGCGGGGGGCGGGGTGAGCAGTTCTTC
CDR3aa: CATSASSGGRGEQFF

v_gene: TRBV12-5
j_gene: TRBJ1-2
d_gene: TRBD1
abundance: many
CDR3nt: TGTGCTAGTGGCCCTGACAGGGTTGGAGGCTACACCTTC
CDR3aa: CASGPDRVGGYTF

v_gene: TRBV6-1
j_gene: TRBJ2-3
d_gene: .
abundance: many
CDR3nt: TGTGCCAGCAGTGAAGGGAGCGGGAGCACAGATACGCAGTATTTT
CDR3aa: CASSEGSGSTDTQYF

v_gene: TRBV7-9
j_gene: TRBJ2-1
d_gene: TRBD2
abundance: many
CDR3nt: TGTGCCAGCAGCTTACTAGCGGGGGTATACAATGAGCAGTTCTTC
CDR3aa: CASSLLAGVYNEQFF

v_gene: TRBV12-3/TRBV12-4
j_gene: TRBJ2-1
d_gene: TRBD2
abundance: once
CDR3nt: TGTGCCAGCAGTCGAAACCTAGCGGGAGGGCCGGGTGAGCAGTCCTTC
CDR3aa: CASSRNLAGGPGEQSF

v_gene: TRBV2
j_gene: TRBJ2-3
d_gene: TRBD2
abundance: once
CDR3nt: TGTGCCAGCAGTGAATTGCTGGGACTAGCGGGGGCCACAGATACGCAGTATTTT
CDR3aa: CASSELLGLAGATDTQYF

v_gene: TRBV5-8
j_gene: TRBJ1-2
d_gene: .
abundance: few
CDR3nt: TGTGCCAGCAGCTTGGCCGCGGGGGTCTATGGCTACACCTTC
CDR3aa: CASSLAAGVYGYTF

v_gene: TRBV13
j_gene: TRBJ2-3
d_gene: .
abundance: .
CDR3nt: TGCGCCAGCAGCCAAGAACAGGGCTTAAAGTATTTT
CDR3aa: CASSQEQGLKYF

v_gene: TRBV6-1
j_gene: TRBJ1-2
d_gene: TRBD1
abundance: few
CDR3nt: TGTGCCAGCAATGAAGAGACAGGGAATACCTTC
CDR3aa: CASNEETGNTF

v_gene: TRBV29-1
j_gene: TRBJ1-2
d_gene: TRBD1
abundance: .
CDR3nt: TGCAGCGTTCCGAGACAGGGGGCAGTCTATGGCTACACCTTC
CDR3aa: CSVPRQGAVYGYTF

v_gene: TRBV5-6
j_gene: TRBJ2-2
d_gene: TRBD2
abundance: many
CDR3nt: TGTGCCAGCAGCTTGGTGGCGGGGGGGCCTTACACCGGGGAGCTGTTTTTT
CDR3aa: CASSLVAGGPYTGELFF

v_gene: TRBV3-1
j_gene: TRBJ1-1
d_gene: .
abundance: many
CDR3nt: TGTGCCAGCAGCCATACCGGCTCAGGAGGGAGTGAAGCTTTCTTT
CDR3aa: CASSHTGSGGSEAFF

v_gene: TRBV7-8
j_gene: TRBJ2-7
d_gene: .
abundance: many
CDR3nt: TGTGCCAGCTCGAGGGGGGGGCTTCCTCTGGACGAGCAGTACTTC
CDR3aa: CASSRGGLPLDEQYF

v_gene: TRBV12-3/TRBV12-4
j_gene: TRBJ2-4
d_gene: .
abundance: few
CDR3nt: TGTGCCAGCAGCACTACCAAAAACATTCAGTACTTC
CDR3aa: CASSTTKNIQYF

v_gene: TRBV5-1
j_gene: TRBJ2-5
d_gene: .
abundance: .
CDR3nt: TGCGCCAGCAGCACCCCCGGGACAAGGGAAGAGACCCAGTACTTC
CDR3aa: CASSTPGTREETQYF

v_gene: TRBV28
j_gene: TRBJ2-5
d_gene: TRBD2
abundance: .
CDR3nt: TGTGCCAGCAGTTTTGGCTTAGCGGGGGCCCAAGAGACCCAGTACTTC
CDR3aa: CASSFGLAGAQETQYF

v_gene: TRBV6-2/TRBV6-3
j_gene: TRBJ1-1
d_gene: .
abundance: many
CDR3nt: TGTGCCAGCAGTTACGAGGAGGGTTCTGAAGCTTTCTTT
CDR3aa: CASSYEEGSEAFF

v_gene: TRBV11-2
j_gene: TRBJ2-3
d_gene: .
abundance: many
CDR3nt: TGTGCCAGCAGCTTGGGCCGCACAGATACGCAGTATTTT
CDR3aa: CASSLGRTDTQYF

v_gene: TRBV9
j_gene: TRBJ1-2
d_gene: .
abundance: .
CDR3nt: TGTGCCAGCAGCGTTGGAGGGGATGGCTACACCTTC
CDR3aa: CASSVGGDGYTF

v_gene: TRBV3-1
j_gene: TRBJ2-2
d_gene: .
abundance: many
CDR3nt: TGTGCCAGCAGCCAGCCATTTAGCACCGGGGAGCTGTTTTTT
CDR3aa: CASSQPFSTGELFF

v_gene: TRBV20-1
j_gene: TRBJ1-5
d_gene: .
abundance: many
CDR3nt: TGCAGTGCCCGACAGGAGCCGAATCAGCCCCAGCATTTT
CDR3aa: CSARQEPNQPQHF